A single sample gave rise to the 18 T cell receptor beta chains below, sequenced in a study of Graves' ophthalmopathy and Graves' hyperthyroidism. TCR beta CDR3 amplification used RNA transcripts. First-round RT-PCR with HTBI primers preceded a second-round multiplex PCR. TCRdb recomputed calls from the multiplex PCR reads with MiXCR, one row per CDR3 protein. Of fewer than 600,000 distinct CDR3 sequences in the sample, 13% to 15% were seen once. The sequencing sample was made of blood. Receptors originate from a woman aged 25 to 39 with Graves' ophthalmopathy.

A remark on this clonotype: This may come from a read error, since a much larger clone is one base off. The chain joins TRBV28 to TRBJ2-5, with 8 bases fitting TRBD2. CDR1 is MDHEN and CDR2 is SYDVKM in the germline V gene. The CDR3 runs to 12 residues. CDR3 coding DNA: TGTGTCAGCAGTTTGGCGGGGGGCTCCCAGTACTTC. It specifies CVSSLAGGSQYF.

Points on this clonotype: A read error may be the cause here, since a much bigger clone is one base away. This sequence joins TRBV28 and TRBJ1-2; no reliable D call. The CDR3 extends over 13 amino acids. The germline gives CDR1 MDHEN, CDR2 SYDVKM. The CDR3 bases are TGTGTCAGCAGTTTTGCAAGGGACTATGGCTACACCTTC. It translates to CVSSFARDYGYTF.

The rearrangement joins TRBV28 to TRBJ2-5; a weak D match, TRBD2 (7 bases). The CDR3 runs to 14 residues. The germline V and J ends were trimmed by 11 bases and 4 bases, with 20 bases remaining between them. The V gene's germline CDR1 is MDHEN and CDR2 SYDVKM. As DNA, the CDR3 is TGTGCCGCAAGGAGGAAGGGGGGGCGAGAGACCCAGTACTTC. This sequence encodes CAARRKGGRETQYF.

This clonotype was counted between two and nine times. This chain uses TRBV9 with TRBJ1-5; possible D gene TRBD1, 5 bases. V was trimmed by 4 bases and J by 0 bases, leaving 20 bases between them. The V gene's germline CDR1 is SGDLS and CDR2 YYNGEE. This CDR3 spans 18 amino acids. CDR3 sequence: CASSTKGRDLYSNQPQHF. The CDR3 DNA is TGTGCCAGCAGCACCAAAGGCCGGGACCTGTATAGCAATCAGCCCCAGCATTTT.

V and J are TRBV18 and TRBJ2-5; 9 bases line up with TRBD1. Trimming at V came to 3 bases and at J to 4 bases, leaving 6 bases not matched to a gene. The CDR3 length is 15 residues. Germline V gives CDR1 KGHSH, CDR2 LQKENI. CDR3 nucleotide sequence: TGTGCCAGCTCACCGGGACAGGGTGGAAGAGAGACCCAGTACTTC. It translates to CASSPGQGGRETQYF.

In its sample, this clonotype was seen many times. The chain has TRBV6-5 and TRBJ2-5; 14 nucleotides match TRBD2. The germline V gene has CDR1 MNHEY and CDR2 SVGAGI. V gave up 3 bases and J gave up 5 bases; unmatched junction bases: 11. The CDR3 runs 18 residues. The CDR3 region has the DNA TGTGCCAGCAGTTATCAGGGACTAGCGGGAGAAAGGTGGGAGACCCAGTACTTC. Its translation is CASSYQGLAGERWETQYF.

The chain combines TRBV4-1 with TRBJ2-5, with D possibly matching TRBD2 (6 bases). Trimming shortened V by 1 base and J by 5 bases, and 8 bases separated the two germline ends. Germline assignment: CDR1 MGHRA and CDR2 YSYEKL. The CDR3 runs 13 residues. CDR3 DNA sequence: TGCGCCAGCAGCCAAGCGGGACTTGAGACCCAGTACTTC. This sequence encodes CASSQAGLETQYF.

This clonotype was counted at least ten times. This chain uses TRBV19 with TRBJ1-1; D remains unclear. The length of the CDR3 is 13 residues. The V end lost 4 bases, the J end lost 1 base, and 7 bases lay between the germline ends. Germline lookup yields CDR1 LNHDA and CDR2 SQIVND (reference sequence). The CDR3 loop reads CASSTVSNTEAFF. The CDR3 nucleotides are TGTGCCAGTAGTACGGTCTCGAACACTGAAGCTTTCTTT.

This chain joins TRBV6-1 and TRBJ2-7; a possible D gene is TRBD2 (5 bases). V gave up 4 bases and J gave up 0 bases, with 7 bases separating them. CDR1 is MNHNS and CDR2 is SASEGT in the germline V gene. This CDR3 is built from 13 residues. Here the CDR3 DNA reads TGTGCCAGCAGTGTGGAGGCCTCCTACGAGCAGTACTTC. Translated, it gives CASSVEASYEQYF.

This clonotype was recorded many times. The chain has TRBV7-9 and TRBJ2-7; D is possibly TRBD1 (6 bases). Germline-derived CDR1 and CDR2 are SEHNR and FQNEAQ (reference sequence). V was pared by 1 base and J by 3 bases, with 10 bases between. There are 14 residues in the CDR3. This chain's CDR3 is CASSLEDSFYEQYF. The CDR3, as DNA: TGTGCCAGCAGCTTAGAGGACAGCTTCTACGAGCAGTACTTC.

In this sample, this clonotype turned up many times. CDR3 loop: CAWGRQGLSYEQYF. The CDR3 DNA reads as TGTGCCTGGGGGAGACAGGGACTCTCCTACGAGCAGTACTTC. This chain joins TRBV30 and TRBJ2-7, with a possible D match to TRBD1 (7 bases). This CDR3 spans 14 amino acids. V was pared by 5 bases and J by 0 bases, with 14 bases between. CDR1 is GTSNPN and CDR2 is SVGIG in the germline V gene (reference sequence).

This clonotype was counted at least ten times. CDR3 protein: CASSLRVLNYGYTF. DNA of the CDR3: TGTGCCAGCAGTTTGAGAGTACTAAACTATGGCTACACCTTC. The chain links TRBV12-3 or TRBV12-4 to TRBJ1-2; the D is unclear. The CDR3 is made up of 14 amino acids. With 3 bases removed from V and 2 bases from J, the gap between germline ends came to 10 bases.

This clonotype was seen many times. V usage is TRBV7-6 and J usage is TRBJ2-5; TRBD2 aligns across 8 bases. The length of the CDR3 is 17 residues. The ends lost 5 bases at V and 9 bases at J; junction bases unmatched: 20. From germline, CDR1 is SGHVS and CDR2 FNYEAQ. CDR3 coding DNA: TGTGCCAGCAGCCCCCGGGGAGCAGGTAGCGGGGTGAGACCCCAGTACTTC. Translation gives CASSPRGAGSGVRPQYF. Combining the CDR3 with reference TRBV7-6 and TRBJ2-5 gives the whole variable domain GAGVSQSPRYKVTKRGQDVALRCDPISGHVSLYWYRQALGQGPEFLTYFNYEAQQDKSGLPNDRFSAERPEGSISTLTIQRTEQRDSAMYRCASSPRGAGSGVRPQYFGPGTRLLVL.

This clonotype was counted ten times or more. CDR3 region: CASRGGMTNTEAFF. The CDR3 DNA reads as TGTGCCAGCAGAGGGGGTATGACGAACACTGAAGCTTTCTTT. The chain uses TRBV6-1 and TRBJ1-1; D is perhaps TRBD1 (6 bases). The germline V gene has CDR1 MNHNS and CDR2 SASEGT. Trimming left V 6 bases short and J 1 base short, with 12 bases between. The CDR3 is made up of 14 amino acids.

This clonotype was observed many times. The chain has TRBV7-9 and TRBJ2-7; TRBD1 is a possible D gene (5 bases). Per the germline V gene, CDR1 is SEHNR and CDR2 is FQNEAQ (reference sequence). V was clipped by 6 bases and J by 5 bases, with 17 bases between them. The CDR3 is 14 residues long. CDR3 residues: CASSHLGQGNEQYF. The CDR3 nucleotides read TGTGCCAGCAGTCACCTAGGACAAGGGAACGAGCAGTACTTC. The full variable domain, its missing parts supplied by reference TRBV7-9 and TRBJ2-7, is DTGVSQNPRHKITKRGQNVTFRCDPISEHNRLYWYRQTLGQGPEFLTYFQNEAQLEKSRLLSDRFSAERPKGSFSTLEIQRTEQGDSAMYLCASSHLGQGNEQYFGPGTRLTVT.

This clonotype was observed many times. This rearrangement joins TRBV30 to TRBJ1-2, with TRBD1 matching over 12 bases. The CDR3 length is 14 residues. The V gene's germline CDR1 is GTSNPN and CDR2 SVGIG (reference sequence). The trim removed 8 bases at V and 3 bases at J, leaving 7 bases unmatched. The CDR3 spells CAGTGGLVDYGYTF. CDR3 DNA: TGTGCCGGGACAGGGGGCTTAGTTGACTATGGCTACACCTTC.

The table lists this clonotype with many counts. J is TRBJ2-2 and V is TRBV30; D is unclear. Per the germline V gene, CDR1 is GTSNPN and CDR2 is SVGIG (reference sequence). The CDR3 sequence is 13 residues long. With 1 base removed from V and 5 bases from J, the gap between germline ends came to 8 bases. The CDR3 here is CAWSGLSTGELFF. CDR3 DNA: TGTGCCTGGAGTGGCCTATCTACCGGGGAGCTGTTTTTT.

CDR3 residues: CASSRSPGQAESPLHF. The CDR3 coding sequence is TGTGCCAGCAGTCGATCTCCGGGACAGGCGGAATCACCCCTCCACTTT. The chain combines TRBV9 with TRBJ1-6; 8 bases fit TRBD1. The V segment lost 5 bases and the J segment 10 bases; nucleotides outside the gene matches: 14. The CDR3 contains 16 residues. Germline CDR1 is SGDLS and CDR2 is YYNGEE.